Described below is a single TCR beta chain sequence and its context. Its antigen remains unidentified. Profiled with immunoSEQ multiplex PCR; TCRdb holds only in-frame clones, not every one. The data show about 82,000 clones, around 78% seen once. This entry is derived from a study of OX40 agonist ivuxolimab in advanced cancers. The overall study: One patient with hepatocellular carcinoma and two with cutaneous melanoma, three in all, had partial responses.

CDR1 and CDR2 from the germline V gene are SGDLS and YYNGEE. The CDR3 extends over 16 amino acids. Trimming took 0 bases from V and 3 from J, leaving 12 bases between them. Findings and caveats of the study: Relative to CD4+ cells, CD8+ T cells on average had more expanded clones. At 0.1 to 3.0 mg/kg, clonal expansion of CD4+ and CD8+ blood T cells had occurred by week 6.

The rearrangement joins TRBV9 to TRBJ1-4; perhaps TRBD1 as D (6 bases). The specimen comprised CD4+ or CD8+ T cells sorted from blood, sampled in a trial of the OX40 agonist ivuxolimab. The origin of this receptor is an adult with an advanced solid tumor such as melanoma, head and neck, liver or kidney cancer. This chain's CDR3 is CASSVGTAPSNEKLFF. DNA for the CDR3: TGTGCCAGCAGCGTAGGGACAGCACCTTCTAATGAAAAACTGTTTTTT.